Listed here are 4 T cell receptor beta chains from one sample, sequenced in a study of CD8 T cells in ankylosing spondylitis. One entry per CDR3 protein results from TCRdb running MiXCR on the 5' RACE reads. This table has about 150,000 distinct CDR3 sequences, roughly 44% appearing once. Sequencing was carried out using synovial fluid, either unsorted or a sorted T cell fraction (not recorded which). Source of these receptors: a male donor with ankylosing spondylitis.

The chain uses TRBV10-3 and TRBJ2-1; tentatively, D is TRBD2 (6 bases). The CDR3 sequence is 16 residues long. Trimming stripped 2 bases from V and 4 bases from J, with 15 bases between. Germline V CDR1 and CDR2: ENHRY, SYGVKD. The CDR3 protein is CAISEPSVFPYNEQFF. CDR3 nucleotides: TGTGCCATCAGTGAGCCTAGCGTTTTCCCGTACAATGAGCAGTTCTTC.

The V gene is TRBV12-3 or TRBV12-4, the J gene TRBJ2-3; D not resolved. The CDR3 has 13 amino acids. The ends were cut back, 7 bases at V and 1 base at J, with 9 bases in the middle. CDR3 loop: CASIPTGTDTQYF. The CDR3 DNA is TGTGCCAGCATACCCACGGGCACAGATACGCAGTATTTT.

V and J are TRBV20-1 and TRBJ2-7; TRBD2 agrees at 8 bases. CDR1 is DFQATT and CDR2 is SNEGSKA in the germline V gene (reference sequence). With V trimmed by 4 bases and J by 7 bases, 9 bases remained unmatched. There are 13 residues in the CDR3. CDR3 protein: CSAKGLDHTEQYF. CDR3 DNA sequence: TGCAGTGCTAAGGGACTAGACCACACGGAGCAGTACTTC.

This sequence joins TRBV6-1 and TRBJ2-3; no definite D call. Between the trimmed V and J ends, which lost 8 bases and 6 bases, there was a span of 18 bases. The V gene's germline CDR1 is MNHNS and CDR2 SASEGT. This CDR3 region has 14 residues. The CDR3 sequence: CASGTYADADTQYF. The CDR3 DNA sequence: TGTGCCAGCGGAACCTATGCGGATGCGGATACGCAGTATTTT.